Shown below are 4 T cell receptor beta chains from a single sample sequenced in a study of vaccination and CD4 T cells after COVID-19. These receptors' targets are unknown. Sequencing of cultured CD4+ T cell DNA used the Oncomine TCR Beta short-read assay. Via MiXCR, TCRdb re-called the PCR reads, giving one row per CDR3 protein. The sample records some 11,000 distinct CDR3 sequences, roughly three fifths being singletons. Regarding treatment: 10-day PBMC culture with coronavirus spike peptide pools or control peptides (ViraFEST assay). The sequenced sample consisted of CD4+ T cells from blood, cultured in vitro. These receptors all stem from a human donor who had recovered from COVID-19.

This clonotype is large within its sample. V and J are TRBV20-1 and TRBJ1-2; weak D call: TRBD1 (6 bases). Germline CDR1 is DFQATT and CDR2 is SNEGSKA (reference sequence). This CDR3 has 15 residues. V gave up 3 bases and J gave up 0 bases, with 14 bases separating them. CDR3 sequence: CSARARRTANYGYTF. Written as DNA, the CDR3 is TGCAGTGCTAGGGCCAGACGGACAGCTAACTATGGCTACACCTTC.

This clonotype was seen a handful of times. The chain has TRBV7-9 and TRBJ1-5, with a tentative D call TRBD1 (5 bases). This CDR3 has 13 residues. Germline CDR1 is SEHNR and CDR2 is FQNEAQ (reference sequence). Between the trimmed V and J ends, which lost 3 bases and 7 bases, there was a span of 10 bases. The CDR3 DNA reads TGTGCCAGCAGCTTTGGGACGTTCCAGCCCCAGCATTTT. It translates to CASSFGTFQPQHF.

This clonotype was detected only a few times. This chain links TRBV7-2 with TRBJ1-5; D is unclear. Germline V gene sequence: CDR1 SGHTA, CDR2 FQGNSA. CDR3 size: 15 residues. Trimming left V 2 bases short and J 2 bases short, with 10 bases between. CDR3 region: CASSLPPLGNQPQHF. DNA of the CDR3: TGTGCCAGCAGCTTACCTCCTTTGGGCAATCAGCCCCAGCATTTT.

The CDR3 here is CASSESRGEQYF. CDR3 nucleotide sequence: TGTGCCAGCAGTGAAAGCAGGGGAGAGCAGTACTTC. The chain combines TRBV6-1 with TRBJ2-7; tentative D call: TRBD1 (6 bases). The CDR3 sequence is 12 residues long. The V gene's germline CDR1 is MNHNS and CDR2 SASEGT. V was cut by 2 bases and J by 7 bases, with 9 bases left in between.